These 7 T cell receptor beta chains came from one sample sequenced in a study of Ad26.COV2.S vaccination and SARS-CoV-2 variants. The treatment was: around 19 received Ad26.COV2.S at low or high dose, single or two shots; a few received placebo; per-sample allocation not given. Collection of the samples took place on day 63 after the first injection of vaccine or placebo. Sequencing was performed with immunoSEQ multiplex PCR; in TCRdb, only in-frame clones are kept and a portion is missing. The data contain fewer than 500,000 clones, roughly 91% of them singletons. The material sequenced was peripheral blood, taken in a trial of Ad26.COV2.S vaccine versus placebo. The receptors were sampled from a person between 18 and 59 years old who received the Ad26.COV2.S COVID-19 vaccine or a placebo.

In regard to this clone: A single base separates this from a much larger clone, so it may be a read error. This sample includes further DNA sequences coding for the same CDR3. The chain joins TRBV27 to TRBJ2-1, with no clear D. In germline, CDR1 is MNHEY, CDR2 SMNVEV (reference sequence). The CDR3 spans 11 residues. Trimming shortened V by 1 base and J by 5 bases, and 0 bases separated the two germline ends. The CDR3 nucleotides are TGTGCCAGCAGTTTATACAATGAGCAGTTCTTC. This codes for CASSLYNEQFF.

V is TRBV7-9 and J is TRBJ2-1; D gene ambiguous. The V gene's germline CDR1 is SEHNR and CDR2 FQNEAQ (reference sequence). The CDR3 covers 13 residues. With 3 bases removed from V and 8 bases from J, the gap between germline ends came to 11 bases. Here the CDR3 reads CASSFMGMDEQFF. The CDR3 DNA sequence: TGTGCCAGCAGCTTCATGGGGATGGATGAGCAGTTCTTC.

This clone occurred once. This sequence joins TRBV7-2 and TRBJ2-7, with TRBD2 matching over 8 bases. Trimming at V came to 3 bases and at J to 12 bases, leaving 7 bases not matched to a gene. Germline V gene data show CDR1 as SGHTA and CDR2 as FQGNSA. This CDR3 region has 12 residues. The CDR3 spells CASSFRREEWYF. The CDR3 nucleotides are TGTGCCAGCAGCTTCAGGCGGGAGGAGTGGTACTTC.

V gene TRBV10-3 combines with J gene TRBJ2-2; TRBD2 matches at 7 bases. CDR3 size: 16 residues. V was clipped by 1 base and J by 1 base; unmatched bases: 3. CDR1 is ENHRY, CDR2 SYGVKD, per germline. The CDR3 DNA reads TGTGCCATCAGTGAGTTTAAGCGGGGGAACACCGGGGAGCTGTTTTTT. Its protein is CAISEFKRGNTGELFF.

V gene TRBV9 combines with J gene TRBJ2-1; 12 bases fit TRBD2. This CDR3 region has 17 residues. CDR1 and CDR2 from the germline V gene are SGDLS and YYNGEE. Trimming at V came to 4 bases and at J to 7 bases, leaving 12 bases not matched to a gene. CDR3 sequence reads: CASSTRGTSGRINEQFF. CDR3 coding DNA: TGTGCCAGCAGCACCCGGGGAACTAGCGGGAGGATAAATGAGCAGTTCTTC.

The V and J genes are TRBV7-3 and TRBJ1-1; possible D gene TRBD1, 6 bases. CDR3 length equals 13 residues. CDR1 is SGHTA, CDR2 FQGTGA, per germline. V gave up 5 bases and J gave up 2 bases, with 9 bases separating them. In DNA form, the CDR3 reads TGTGCCAGCAGCCGGACAGCTAACACTGAAGCTTTCTTT. Its protein is CASSRTANTEAFF.

This chain uses TRBV7-9 with TRBJ2-1, with TRBD2 identical over 7 bases. The CDR3 runs 16 residues. V was clipped by 3 bases and J by 5 bases; unmatched bases: 10. Germline V gene lookup returns CDR1 SEHNR and CDR2 FQNEAQ (reference sequence). The CDR3 nucleotides are TGTGCCAGCAGCTTGGGGCCGGGACTAAGCCACAATGAGCAGTTCTTC. This codes for CASSLGPGLSHNEQFF.